The 26 T cell receptor beta chains below come from one sample, sequenced in a study of cytomegalovirus exposure and HLA in healthy donors. Only in-frame clones appear in the TCRdb table, and some are missing; sequencing was by immunoSEQ multiplex PCR. The repertoire includes 150,000 to 200,000 clones, about 85% of them detected once, and 16% sits in the top ten. Sequencing used PBMCs. The receptors come from a man between 18 and 35 years old in good health and CMV-seropositive.

The chain carries TRBV13 and TRBJ2-2, with D maybe TRBD2 (6 bases). Germline-derived CDR1 and CDR2 are PRHDT and FYEKMQ (reference sequence). V gave up 5 bases and J gave up 3 bases, with 16 bases separating them. This CDR3 contains 16 residues. Written as DNA, the CDR3 is TGTGCCAGCAGCCACTCCCGGGACTTCTACACCGGGGAGCTGTTTTTT. Its protein is CASSHSRDFYTGELFF.

The chain recombines TRBV28 with TRBJ2-7; 7 bases line up with TRBD1. J lost 2 bases, V lost 5 bases, and 6 bases had no gene match. This CDR3 contains 14 residues. CDR1 is MDHEN and CDR2 is SYDVKM in the germline V gene. CDR3 nucleotides: TGTGCCAGCAGTCCCCTCGACAGGGCCTACGAGCAGTACTTC. Residues: CASSPLDRAYEQYF.

This clone was observed a few times. V gene TRBV2 combines with J gene TRBJ1-6; D gene uncertain. V lost 1 base and J lost 10, with 14 bases in between. This CDR3 contains 15 residues. Germline V CDR1 and CDR2: SNHLY, FYNNEI. The CDR3 spells CASSEVGEAESPLHF. CDR3 bases: TGTGCCAGCAGTGAAGTTGGAGAGGCAGAATCACCCCTCCACTTT.

The V gene is TRBV6-4, the J gene TRBJ2-7, with TRBD2 matching over 8 bases. Germline V gene sequence: CDR1 MRHNA, CDR2 SNTAGT. The ends lost 4 bases at V and 3 bases at J; junction bases unmatched: 2. This CDR3 is built from 13 residues. CDR3 protein: CASSGAGDYEQYF. CDR3 coding DNA: TGTGCCAGCAGTGGAGCGGGGGACTACGAGCAGTACTTC.

V gene TRBV10-3 combines with J gene TRBJ2-3; 7 bases line up with TRBD2. Germline CDR1 is ENHRY and CDR2 is SYGVKD. The CDR3 spans 14 residues. V dropped 4 bases and J dropped 3; count of bases not matched to a gene: 4. CDR3 protein: CAISAREDTDTQYF. For the CDR3, the DNA is TGTGCCATCAGTGCTCGGGAGGATACAGATACGCAGTATTTT.

The chain couples TRBV19 to TRBJ1-2; 8 bases line up with TRBD1. Germline CDR1 and CDR2: LNHDA and SQIVND (reference sequence). The junction had 8 bases not matched to a gene; V was cut back by 3 bases and J by 8 bases. The CDR3 spans 14 residues. As DNA, the CDR3 is TGTGCCAGTAGTATCCTTGACAGGGGTTACGGCTACACCTTC. Its translation: CASSILDRGYGYTF.

The V gene is TRBV4-2, the J gene TRBJ1-1, with 9 bases identical to TRBD1. J was trimmed by 1 base and V by 1 base; bases with no gene match: 13. The CDR3 totals 19 residues. Germline-derived CDR1 and CDR2 are LGHNA and YNFKEQ. The DNA for the CDR3 is TGTGCCAGCAGCCAAGTACAGCCCGGGACAGGGATTGAGAACACTGAAGCTTTCTTT. Its translation is CASSQVQPGTGIENTEAFF.

This clone appeared a single time. The V gene is TRBV5-1, the J gene TRBJ1-6, with D possibly being TRBD1 (5 bases). Germline CDR1 and CDR2: SGHRS and YFSETQ. The V and J ends lost 0 bases and 3 bases respectively, with 16 bases between them. This CDR3 spans 18 amino acids. The CDR3 here is CASSLGGRRGDYNSPLHF. The CDR3 DNA sequence: TGCGCCAGCAGCTTGGGAGGCCGCCGGGGGGACTATAATTCACCCCTCCACTTT.

This rearrangement joins TRBV6-1 to TRBJ2-7; D not resolved. The CDR3 covers 14 residues. Per the germline V gene, CDR1 is MNHNS and CDR2 is SASEGT. V shed 0 bases and J shed 0 bases, with 6 bases lying between them. For the CDR3, the DNA is TGTGCCAGCAGTGAAGCCTTCCTCTCCTACGAGCAGTACTTC. This translates into CASSEAFLSYEQYF.

This chain joins TRBV9 and TRBJ2-7, with TRBD2 matching over 9 bases. The ends lost 3 bases at V and 3 bases at J; junction bases unmatched: 7. This CDR3 is 15 amino acids long. Germline CDR1 and CDR2: SGDLS and YYNGEE. CDR3 residues: CASSAESREGYEQYF. The CDR3 bases are TGTGCCAGCAGCGCCGAGTCGCGGGAGGGCTACGAGCAGTACTTC. The full variable domain, in which reference TRBV9 and TRBJ2-7 provide the parts outside the CDR3, is DSGVTQTPKHLITATGQRVTLRCSPRSGDLSVYWYQQSLDQGLQFLIQYYNGEERAKGNILERFSAQQFPDLHSELNLSSLELGDSALYFCASSAESREGYEQYFGPGTRLTVT.

The count of this clone is one. This chain connects TRBV7-9 to TRBJ1-2; TRBD1 matches at 7 bases. Per germline, CDR1 SEHNR and CDR2 FQNEAQ (reference sequence). Trimming at V came to 3 bases and at J to 8 bases, leaving 12 bases not matched to a gene. The CDR3 has 15 amino acids. In nucleotides, the CDR3 is TGTGCCAGCAGCTTGGATTCGACAGGGATCGAAGGCTACACCTTC. This gives the protein CASSLDSTGIEGYTF.

The rearrangement links TRBV29-1 to TRBJ2-1, with no clear D. This CDR3 region has 12 residues. V gave up 7 bases and J gave up 0 bases, with 7 bases separating them. Germline assignment: CDR1 SQVTM and CDR2 ANQGSEA. The DNA of the CDR3 is TGCAGCGCTGACATCTCCTACAATGAGCAGTTCTTC. As protein: CSADISYNEQFF.

V gene TRBV9 combines with J gene TRBJ2-1; maybe TRBD1 (5 bases). The CDR3 consists of 15 residues. V was clipped by 0 bases and J by 1 base, with 8 bases between them. The germline V gene encodes CDR1 SGDLS and CDR2 YYNGEE. CDR3 sequence: CASSVEGLSYNEQFF. In DNA form, the CDR3 reads TGTGCCAGCAGCGTAGAGGGGTTGTCCTACAATGAGCAGTTCTTC.

The J gene is TRBJ1-2, the V gene TRBV30; 10 bases fit TRBD1. V shed 4 bases and J 7 bases; nucleotides not matched to a gene: 6. Germline lookup yields CDR1 GTSNPN and CDR2 SVGIG (reference sequence). The CDR3 is 13 residues long. The CDR3 protein is CAWTVGTGVGYTF. CDR3 in DNA: TGTGCCTGGACCGTGGGGACAGGGGTTGGCTACACCTTC.

V and J are TRBV19 and TRBJ2-5; TRBD1 might be the D (6 bases). Germline V lookup: CDR1 LNHDA, CDR2 SQIVND (reference sequence). V was pared by 3 bases and J by 5 bases, with 7 bases between. This CDR3 region has 12 residues. CDR3 sequence: CASSIQGETQYF. The DNA for the CDR3 is TGTGCCAGTAGTATTCAGGGGGAGACCCAGTACTTC.

The V call is TRBV5-6, the J call TRBJ1-4; D is unresolved. Germline CDR1 is SGHDT and CDR2 is YYEEEE. The CDR3 has 16 residues. Trimming took 2 bases from V and 1 from J, leaving 12 bases between them. Written as DNA, the CDR3 is TGTGCCAGCAGCTTAAGAAATCCCGGAACTAATGAAAAACTGTTTTTT. Translated: CASSLRNPGTNEKLFF. The entire variable domain, with the rest obtained from reference TRBV5-6 and TRBJ1-4, is as follows: DAGVTQSPTHLIKTRGQQVTLRCSPKSGHDTVSWYQQALGQGPQFIFQYYEEEERQRGNFPDRFSGHQFPNYSSELNVNALLLGDSALYLCASSLRNPGTNEKLFFGSGTQLSVL.

The chain employs TRBV4-1 and TRBJ2-2; TRBD2 aligns across 8 bases. Germline V lookup: CDR1 MGHRA, CDR2 YSYEKL. The CDR3 is made up of 16 amino acids. The J segment lost 5 bases and the V segment lost 3 bases, leaving 8 bases of the junction unmatched. The CDR3 nucleotides are TGCGCCAGCAGCCACCTAGCGGGTGGGATAACCGGGGAGCTGTTTTTT. It yields the protein CASSHLAGGITGELFF.

The rearrangement uses TRBV11-3 and TRBJ1-1, with D tentatively TRBD1 (5 bases). Trimming took 3 bases from V and 6 from J, leaving 8 bases between them. CDR3 length: 12 residues. CDR1 SGHNT and CDR2 YENEEA come from the germline V gene. Here the CDR3 reads CASSFGGAEAFF. CDR3 nucleotide sequence: TGTGCCAGCAGCTTCGGAGGGGCTGAAGCTTTCTTT.

The chain is built from TRBV2 and TRBJ2-6; 11 bases align to TRBD2. V lost 8 bases and J lost 2; bases outside the gene matches: 11. Germline loops: CDR1 SNHLY, CDR2 FYNNEI. CDR3 length equals 18 residues. CDR3: CASRPGPGLAAGANVLTF. CDR3 nucleotide sequence: TGTGCCAGCCGTCCGGGGCCGGGACTAGCGGCTGGGGCCAACGTCCTGACTTTC. Full variable domain (remainder filled in from reference TRBV2 and TRBJ2-6): EPEVTQTPSHQVTQMGQEVILRCVPISNHLYFYWYRQILGQKVEFLVSFYNNEISEKSEIFDDQFSVERPDGSNFTLKIRSTKLEDSAMYFCASRPGPGLAAGANVLTFGAGSRLTVL.

This chain links TRBV28 with TRBJ2-7, with D perhaps TRBD1 (5 bases). The CDR3 is 17 residues long. Germline CDR1 MDHEN, CDR2 SYDVKM. Trimming cost V 5 bases and J 8 bases, with 28 bases left between them. The CDR3 is CASSPSYRVGLIRQQYF. CDR3 coding DNA: TGTGCCAGCAGTCCTTCCTACCGGGTGGGGCTAATACGTCAGCAGTACTTC. Full variable domain (remainder filled in from reference TRBV28 and TRBJ2-7): DVKVTQSSRYLVKRTGEKVFLECVQDMDHENMFWYRQDPGLGLRLIYFSYDVKMKEKGDIPEGYSVSREKKERFSLILESASTNQTSMYLCASSPSYRVGLIRQQYFGPGTRLTVT.

J is TRBJ2-7 and V is TRBV27, with D unclear. CDR1 is MNHEY, CDR2 SMNVEV, per germline (reference sequence). Trimming removed 3 bases from V and 3 bases from J, with 12 bases in between. The CDR3 covers 14 residues. CDR3 residues: CASSFTESNYEQYF. CDR3 bases: TGTGCCAGCAGTTTTACAGAATCCAACTACGAGCAGTACTTC.

The chain recombines TRBV2 with TRBJ2-7, with 10 bases matching TRBD1. This CDR3 contains 16 residues. With V trimmed by 1 base and J by 5 bases, 8 bases remained unmatched. CDR1 is SNHLY, CDR2 FYNNEI, per germline. In DNA, the CDR3 is TGTGCCAGCAGTGAAGGCCCCCGGACAGGGGGAGACGAGCAGTACTTC. It yields the protein CASSEGPRTGGDEQYF.

The chain joins TRBV27 to TRBJ2-3; perhaps TRBD1 as D (5 bases). The CDR3 sequence is 13 residues long. Trimming took off 5 bases at V and 1 base at J, with 7 bases between the two ends. The germline V gene encodes CDR1 MNHEY and CDR2 SMNVEV (reference sequence). The CDR3 reads CASSVRGTDTQYF. CDR3 coding DNA: TGTGCCAGCAGTGTCAGGGGCACAGATACGCAGTATTTT.

The sample holds one count of this clone. The rearrangement uses TRBV4-1 and TRBJ1-3; tentative D call: TRBD1 (5 bases). The CDR3 runs 16 residues. Germline V gives CDR1 MGHRA, CDR2 YSYEKL. Trimming shortened V by 2 bases and J by 5 bases, and 16 bases separated the two germline ends. The CDR3 loop reads CASSQPTRQSRNTIYF. In DNA, the CDR3 is TGCGCCAGCAGCCAACCGACCCGACAGTCTAGAAACACCATATATTTT.

The gene calls are TRBV30 and TRBJ2-7, with D maybe TRBD2 (5 bases). Germline CDR1 is GTSNPN and CDR2 is SVGIG (reference sequence). This CDR3 is 11 amino acids long. Trimming took off 0 bases at V and 6 bases at J, with 6 bases between the two ends. For the CDR3, the DNA is TGTGCCTGGAGTGTACTAGGCGAGCAGTACTTC. Translating gives CAWSVLGEQYF. The whole variable domain, remainder taken from reference TRBV30 and TRBJ2-7, is SQTIHQWPATLVQPVGSPLSLECTVEGTSNPNLYWYRQAAGRGLQLLFYSVGIGQISSEVPQNLSASRPQDRQFILSSKKLLLSDSGFYLCAWSVLGEQYFGPGTRLTVT.

V usage is TRBV27 and J usage is TRBJ1-6; D might be TRBD1 (5 bases). The CDR3 runs 15 residues. CDR1 and CDR2 from the germline V gene are MNHEY and SMNVEV (reference sequence). The V end was cut by 5 bases, the J end by 4 bases, with 12 bases between. CDR3 nucleotide sequence: TGTGCCAGCAGTACCAGACAGTCATATAATTCACCCCTCCACTTT. Encoded protein: CASSTRQSYNSPLHF.